This T cell receptor beta chain was recovered during a study of shared clonotypes between healthy human individuals (dated by TCRdb to the early 2020s). The study in broad terms: A couple of women and a few men aged 18 to 49 years were included in the cohort. Leukapheresis yielded between about 0.9 and 8.9 billion PBMCs per donor. To increase sequencing depth and limit assay-specific biases, TCR repertoire library preparation and sequencing were carried out by different laboratories using diverse techniques. To estimate repertoire size and how much clonotypes are shared between individuals, the study performed deep sequencing of blood TCR repertoires from about 5 healthy adults. For each donor, CD4 naive and CD4 memory were each run on three plates, CD8 naive on two plates, and CD8 memory on one plate. Study-wide findings and limitations: Sampling was restricted to blood, and TCR repertoires in tissues likely differ from the TCR repertoires found in blood. Across four donors, approximately 5% of naive CD4, over 3% of naive CD8, 2.3% of memory CD4, and roughly 0.4% of memory CD8 clonotypes were shared. Pairwise subsampling indicated that sequencing depth was expected to affect the degree of clonotype sharing among donors. Incomplete sequencing was indicated by rarefaction of sorted-subset datasets, despite the large sequencing depth. Clonotypes shared by all four sorted-subset donors showed higher generation probabilities than non-shared clonotypes. Because the study included a small number of donors, the genetic and exposure-history diversity represented was limited. Estimated clonotype richness was generally larger for naive than for memory subsets.

Healthy HIV-negative adults with no recently reported acute infections or vaccinations were included as donors. Only Caucasian adults living in Nashville, Tennessee, USA were represented among the donors. Magnetic negative selection was used to enrich CD4+ T cells, after which naive cells were positively selected on CD45RA and the negative fraction became the memory subset. Blood was obtained by leukapheresis, after which PBMCs were separated by Ficoll-Histopaque density gradient centrifugation and cryopreserved in liquid nitrogen vapor phase. Analytical flow cytometry was used to check the purity and quantity of each magnetically sorted T cell population. Genomic DNA was isolated from each sorted fraction and quantified by UV absorbance on a Nanodrop 2000c. Using the deep immunoSEQ assay, TCR CDR3 regions were amplified from genomic DNA by multiplex PCR. Extracted genomic DNA from each cell subset was spread evenly across all wells of several immunoSEQ 96-well plates, with each plate serving as a replicate. For sorted subsets, approximately 190 ng of genomic DNA, equivalent to around 29,000 T cell genomes, went into each replicate PCR. Purified libraries were measured with a Qubit 3.0 fluorometer, size-checked on a Bioanalyzer 2100, and measured again with the KAPA Library Quantification kit. A separate single-read 150-cycle Illumina NextSeq 550 flow cell was used to sequence each immunoSEQ 96-well plate. The study's own analysis went as follows. Because only junctional sequences without quality scores were contained in the immunoSEQ output, filtering matching that applied to full-length reads could not be performed. Sequences were annotated with PyIR, a Python wrapper for IgBLAST v1.9, and V/J genes and CDR3 were assigned using IMGT germline references. Any read was removed if the V/J assignment was weak (E-value above 1e-6), the CDR3 was missing, or the read contained stop codons, out-of-frame junctions, or ambiguous translated residues. V3J clonotypes were defined as sequences sharing the same inferred V gene, J gene, and CDR3 amino acid sequence. Percentage overlap between repertoires was calculated by dividing the number of shared unique clonotypes by the size of the smaller repertoire. Richness of each repertoire was evaluated using RTK rarefaction, the Chao1 estimator, and Recon v2.1 estimates of unobserved clonotypes. Generation probabilities for all TCRbeta clonotypes obtained by the gDNA method from four donors were computed using OLGA. TCRdb obtained this table from immuneACCESS and retained in-frame rearrangements with V and J assigned. These tables miss some clones; where compared with another copy, unresolved V genes account for less than half of the shortfall, and the remainder is unexplained. The V and J calls and clone size were taken over from that table, and D and trimming were inferred from the DNA. For this sample there are 2.3 million or so clones; more than 85% appear just once. The biggest ten clones account for under 0.45% of the sample.

A note on this clone: The target of this receptor is not known. Per-nucleotide qualities are absent, and no much larger clonotype sits a single base away.

Its CDR3 holds 14 amino acids, cysteine through phenylalanine. Just the 42-base CDR3 DNA is kept, in frame starting at base 1. Cut back by 7 bases and 7 bases, the V and J ends lie 23 bases apart. For CDR1 and CDR2, the germline V gene (reference sequence) lists GTSNPN and SVGIG. This receptor chain uses TRBV30 and TRBJ2-7; the D gene could be either TRBD1 or TRBD2, each agreeing at 5 bases. The source of this sequence is a man aged 18 to 35 in good health. Some clones in this sample may be carry-over from other donors' samples. Sequenced material: naive CD4+ T cells from PBMCs. Sample cell subset or site, as interpreted from the label and publication: CD45RA+ positively selected. The nucleotide sequence reads as follows: TGTGCCTTAAAAGTAGGCGGGCTAGCAGGGGAGCAGTACTTC. It codes for CALKVGGLAGEQYF. This CDR3, with the reference TRBV30 and TRBJ2-7 proteins standing in past its ends, gives the full variable domain SQTIHQWPATLVQPVGSPLSLECTVEGTSNPNLYWYRQAAGRGLQLLFYSVGIGQISSEVPQNLSASRPQDRQFILSSKKLLLSDSGFYLCALKVGGLAGEQYFGPGTRLTVT.